Listed here are 22 T cell receptor beta chains from one sample, sequenced in a study of shared clonotypes between healthy human individuals. The data were produced by immunoSEQ multiplex PCR, yet TCRdb's version contains in-frame clones alone and is incomplete. The table shows about 520,000 clones, with around 80% occurring only once. The sequencing input was PBMCs. All receptors derive from a woman in her 40s in good health. Some clones in this sample may be carry-over from other donors' samples.

This clone was recorded once. The chain uses TRBV6-5 and TRBJ1-2; no clear D. V was cut by 2 bases and J by 5 bases, with 9 bases left in between. The CDR3 consists of 13 residues. Germline CDR1 is MNHEY and CDR2 is SVGAGI. CDR3 in DNA: TGTGCCAGCAGTTACCCCGGACGTTATGGCTACACCTTC. Protein sequence: CASSYPGRYGYTF.

The chain recombines TRBV28 with TRBJ1-5, with TRBD1 identical over 9 bases. Germline loops: CDR1 MDHEN, CDR2 SYDVKM. This CDR3 comprises 15 residues. Trimming took 6 bases from V and 5 from J; bases not matched to a gene: 8. CDR3 protein: CASRLPGTGHQPQHF. DNA of the CDR3: TGTGCCAGCAGGTTACCCGGGACAGGGCATCAGCCCCAGCATTTT.

CDR3 DNA: TGTGCCAGCAGTCCCCTGGGGTTGGGGGATAGCAATCAGCCCCAGCATTTT. Translated, it gives CASSPLGLGDSNQPQHF. The chain is built from TRBV28 and TRBJ1-5; maybe TRBD1 (5 bases). Germline CDR1 MDHEN, CDR2 SYDVKM. The CDR3 length is 17 residues. Trimming removed 5 bases at V and 0 bases at J, with 17 bases between.

In its sample, this clone was seen a few times. The gene calls are TRBV6-1 and TRBJ2-5; tentative D call: TRBD2 (6 bases). Germline values: CDR1 MNHNS, CDR2 SASEGT. The CDR3 totals 15 residues. The germline V and J ends were trimmed by 4 bases and 4 bases, with 16 bases remaining between them. The CDR3 here is CASSGSFEGGETQYF. CDR3 nucleotides: TGTGCCAGCAGTGGGTCTTTCGAGGGAGGAGAGACCCAGTACTTC.

The chain is built from TRBV11-2 and TRBJ2-7, with TRBD1 matching 12 bases. Germline V CDR1 and CDR2: SGHAT, FQNNGV. Trimming removed 4 bases from V and 0 bases from J; junction bases left unmatched: 7. The CDR3 totals 17 residues. This chain's CDR3 is CASSSLSGQGASYEQYF. In DNA form, the CDR3 reads TGTGCCAGCAGCTCCTTGTCGGGACAGGGGGCCTCCTACGAGCAGTACTTC.

The rearrangement links TRBV11-3 to TRBJ2-2; D may be TRBD1 or TRBD2 (5 bases each). V was pared by 5 bases and J by 6 bases, with 22 bases between. From germline, CDR1 is SGHNT and CDR2 YENEEA. The CDR3 extends over 17 amino acids. CDR3 sequence: CASSPRLRQGRAGELFF. CDR3 DNA sequence: TGTGCCAGCAGCCCTCGTCTCCGGCAGGGACGGGCCGGGGAGCTGTTTTTT.

The chain links TRBV7-2 to TRBJ2-1; no firm D call. The CDR3 runs 13 residues. V was cut by 4 bases and J by 10 bases, with 14 bases left in between. The germline gives CDR1 SGHTA, CDR2 FQGNSA. DNA of the CDR3: TGTGCCAGCAGCTCCATGGTAGCAGGAGAGCAGTTCTTC. This sequence encodes CASSSMVAGEQFF.

CDR3 sequence reads: CSVEGSTLYEQYF. Here the CDR3 DNA reads TGCAGCGTTGAGGGGAGTACATTATACGAGCAGTACTTC. The chain couples TRBV29-1 to TRBJ2-7; perhaps TRBD2 as D (5 bases). The V gene lost 3 bases and the J gene lost 4 bases, with 13 bases spanning the gap. The CDR3 loop spans 13 amino acids. Germline assignment: CDR1 SQVTM and CDR2 ANQGSEA.

The CDR3 DNA sequence: TGCGCCAGCAGCCAAGCAGGGGGTCACACTGAAGCTTTCTTT. It translates to CASSQAGGHTEAFF. The chain has TRBV4-1 and TRBJ1-1; 7 positions match TRBD1. Germline V CDR1 and CDR2: MGHRA, YSYEKL. The ends lost 1 base at V and 3 bases at J; junction bases unmatched: 2. The CDR3 runs 14 residues.

This clone was seen once. The chain employs TRBV5-4 and TRBJ1-1; D is unresolved. From germline, CDR1 is SGHNT and CDR2 YYREEE (reference sequence). This CDR3 is 14 amino acids long. Trimming stripped 0 bases from V and 1 base from J, with 7 bases between. The CDR3 bases are TGTGCCAGCAGCTTGGGACAATCGAACACTGAAGCTTTCTTT. This codes for CASSLGQSNTEAFF.

The chain employs TRBV6-1 and TRBJ1-5, with no clear D. The CDR3 is 15 residues long. In germline, CDR1 is MNHNS, CDR2 SASEGT. With 2 bases removed from V and 5 bases from J, the gap between germline ends came to 13 bases. The CDR3: CASSESPEAYQPQHF. CDR3 coding DNA: TGTGCCAGCAGTGAAAGCCCCGAGGCCTATCAGCCCCAGCATTTT.

Points on this clone: A much larger clone lies a single base off, so this may be a read error. Other nucleotide sequences from this sample produce the same CDR3. The chain uses TRBV7-9 and TRBJ2-3; D is unclear. V lost 1 base and J lost 3, with 2 bases in between. The CDR3 runs 12 residues. Germline V gene lookup returns CDR1 SEHNR and CDR2 FQNEAQ (reference sequence). This CDR3 reads CASSLDTDTQYF. The CDR3 DNA is TGTGCCAGCAGCTTAGATACAGATACGCAGTATTTT. The full variable domain, completed using reference TRBV7-9 and TRBJ2-3, is DTGVSQNPRHKITKRGQNVTFRCDPISEHNRLYWYRQTLGQGPEFLTYFQNEAQLEKSRLLSDRFSAERPKGSFSTLEIQRTEQGDSAMYLCASSLDTDTQYFGPGTRLTVL.

J is TRBJ1-2 and V is TRBV11-2, with 7 bases lining up with TRBD1. Per the germline V gene, CDR1 is SGHAT and CDR2 is FQNNGV. The V and J ends lost 4 bases and 0 bases, in that order; junction bases with no gene match: 17. The CDR3 contains 19 residues. The CDR3 is CASSYRLRDRPYANYGYTF. CDR3 nucleotide sequence: TGTGCCAGCAGCTACCGATTGCGGGACAGACCTTATGCTAACTATGGCTACACCTTC.

J is TRBJ1-3 and V is TRBV28, with TRBD1 matching over 8 bases. The germline CDR1 and CDR2 sequences are MDHEN and SYDVKM. Unmatched junction bases numbered 12, after V lost 5 bases and J lost 3 bases. The CDR3 covers 17 residues. DNA of the CDR3: TGTGCCAGCAGTGATAGGACAGGGCTTCGGAGTGGAAACACCATATATTTT. Protein product: CASSDRTGLRSGNTIYF.

The V call is TRBV6-5, the J call TRBJ1-2; 7 bases agree with TRBD1. Germline V gene lookup returns CDR1 MNHEY and CDR2 SVGAGI. Trimming removed 0 bases from V and 8 bases from J; junction bases left unmatched: 3. There are 13 residues in the CDR3. For the CDR3, the DNA is TGTGCCAGCAGTTACTCTAGGACAGGAGGCTACACCTTC. Encoded protein: CASSYSRTGGYTF.

J is TRBJ2-6 and V is TRBV11-2; D unresolved. This CDR3 spans 16 amino acids. Per germline, CDR1 SGHAT and CDR2 FQNNGV. V lost 3 bases to trimming and J lost 2 bases, with 11 bases between them. The CDR3 bases are TGTGCCAGCAGCTTTGATGGTGGAGCTGGGGCCAACGTCCTGACTTTC. It translates to CASSFDGGAGANVLTF.

V gene TRBV28 combines with J gene TRBJ2-7, with D unclear. The CDR3 runs to 14 residues. With 7 bases removed from V and 1 base from J, the gap between germline ends came to 14 bases. Per germline, CDR1 MDHEN and CDR2 SYDVKM. The CDR3 DNA sequence: TGTGCCAGCACCCCTCCAGGTCATTCCTACGAGCAGTACTTC. It codes for CASTPPGHSYEQYF.

This sequence joins TRBV4-2 and TRBJ2-2; D uncertain. Per the germline V gene, CDR1 is LGHNA and CDR2 is YNFKEQ. V was clipped by 1 base and J by 4 bases, with 13 bases between them. CDR3 length: 16 residues. The CDR3 DNA reads as TGTGCCAGCAGCCAAGGTGTAGGAGTAGGCACCGGGGAGCTGTTTTTT. Its protein product is CASSQGVGVGTGELFF.

This clone came up a few times. This chain connects TRBV2 to TRBJ1-2, with 8 positions matching TRBD1. With 5 bases clipped from V and 7 bases from J, the junction kept 6 bases outside the gene matches. This CDR3 contains 13 residues. The V gene's germline CDR1 is SNHLY and CDR2 FYNNEI. The CDR3 region is CASSWTGTGGYTF. CDR3 nucleotide sequence: TGTGCCAGCAGTTGGACAGGGACGGGTGGCTACACCTTC.

Only a few counts were recorded for this clone. This chain joins TRBV11-2 and TRBJ2-7; 8 positions agree with TRBD1. Germline CDR1 is SGHAT and CDR2 is FQNNGV. The CDR3 has 18 residues. Losses at the gene ends were 5 bases for V and 4 bases for J; bases not matched to a gene: 19. This CDR3 reads CASSPIRGATGVLYEQYF. CDR3 nucleotides: TGTGCCAGCAGCCCAATACGGGGCGCGACAGGGGTTTTGTACGAGCAGTACTTC.

The chain employs TRBV23-1 and TRBJ2-1; the D gene could be TRBD1 or TRBD2 (5 bases each). TRBV23-1 has ORF status, its function being uncertain. The CDR3 runs to 17 residues. Deletions cut 0 bases from V and 0 bases from J, with 12 bases between. The CDR3 DNA reads as TGCGCCAGCAGTCAATCGGGGACGCGGAGCTCCTACAATGAGCAGTTCTTC. Amino acid sequence: CASSQSGTRSSYNEQFF.

The chain is built from TRBV5-1 and TRBJ2-3; 8 bases map to TRBD2. With V trimmed by 4 bases and J by 5 bases, 9 bases remained unmatched. Germline assignment: CDR1 SGHRS and CDR2 YFSETQ. The CDR3 loop spans 15 amino acids. The CDR3 loop is CASSLSGMYGDTQYF. CDR3 bases: TGCGCCAGCAGCCTTAGCGGGATGTATGGAGATACGCAGTATTTT. The full variable domain, with the rest looked up from reference TRBV5-1 and TRBJ2-3, is KAGVTQTPRYLIKTRGQQVTLSCSPISGHRSVSWYQQTPGQGLQFLFEYFSETQRNKGNFPGRFSGRQFSNSRSEMNVSTLELGDSALYLCASSLSGMYGDTQYFGPGTRLTVL.